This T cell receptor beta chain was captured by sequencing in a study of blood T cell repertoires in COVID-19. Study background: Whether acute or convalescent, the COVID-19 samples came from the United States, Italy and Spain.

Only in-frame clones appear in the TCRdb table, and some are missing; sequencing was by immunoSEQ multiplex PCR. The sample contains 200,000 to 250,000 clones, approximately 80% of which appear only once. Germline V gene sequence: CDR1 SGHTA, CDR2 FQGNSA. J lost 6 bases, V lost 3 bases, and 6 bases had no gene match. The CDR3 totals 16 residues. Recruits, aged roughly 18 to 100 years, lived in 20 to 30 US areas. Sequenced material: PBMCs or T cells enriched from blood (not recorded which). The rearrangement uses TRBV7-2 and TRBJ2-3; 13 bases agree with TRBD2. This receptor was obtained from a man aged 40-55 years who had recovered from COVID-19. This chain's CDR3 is CASSFGLAGAGDTQYF. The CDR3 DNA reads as TGTGCCAGCAGCTTCGGACTAGCGGGGGCCGGGGATACGCAGTATTTT.